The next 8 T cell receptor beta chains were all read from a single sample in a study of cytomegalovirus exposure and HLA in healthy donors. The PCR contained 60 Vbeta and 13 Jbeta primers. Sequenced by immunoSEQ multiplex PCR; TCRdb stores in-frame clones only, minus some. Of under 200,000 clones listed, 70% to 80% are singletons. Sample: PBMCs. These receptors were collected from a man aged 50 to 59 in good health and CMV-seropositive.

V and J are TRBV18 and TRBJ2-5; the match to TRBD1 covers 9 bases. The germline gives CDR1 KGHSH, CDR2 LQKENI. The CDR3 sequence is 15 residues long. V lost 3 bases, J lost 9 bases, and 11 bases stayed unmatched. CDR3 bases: TGTGCCAGCTCACCTACAGGGGGCGGAAGGGAGGCCCAGTACTTC. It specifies CASSPTGGGREAQYF.

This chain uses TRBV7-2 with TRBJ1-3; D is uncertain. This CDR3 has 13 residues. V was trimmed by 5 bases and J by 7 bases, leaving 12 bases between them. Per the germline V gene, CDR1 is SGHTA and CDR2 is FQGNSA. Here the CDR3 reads CASSDFIRNTIYF. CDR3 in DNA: TGTGCCAGCAGCGACTTCATTCGGAACACCATATATTTT.

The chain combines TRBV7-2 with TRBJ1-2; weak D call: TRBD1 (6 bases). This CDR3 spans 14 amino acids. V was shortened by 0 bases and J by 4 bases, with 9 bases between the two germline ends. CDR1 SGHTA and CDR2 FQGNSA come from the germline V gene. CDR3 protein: CASSLAGAGYGYTF. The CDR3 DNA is TGTGCCAGCAGCTTAGCGGGGGCCGGCTATGGCTACACCTTC.

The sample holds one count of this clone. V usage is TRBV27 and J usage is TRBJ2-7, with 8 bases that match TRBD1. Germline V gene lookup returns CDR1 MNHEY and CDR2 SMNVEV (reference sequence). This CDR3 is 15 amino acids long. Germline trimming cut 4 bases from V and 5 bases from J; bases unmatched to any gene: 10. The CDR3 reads CASSYRDRLLDEQYF. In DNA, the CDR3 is TGTGCCAGCAGTTACCGGGACAGGCTTTTGGACGAGCAGTACTTC.

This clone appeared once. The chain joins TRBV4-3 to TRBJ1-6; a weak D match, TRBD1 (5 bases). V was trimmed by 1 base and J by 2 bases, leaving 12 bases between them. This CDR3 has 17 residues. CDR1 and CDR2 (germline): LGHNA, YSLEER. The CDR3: CASSQGRPGAYNSPLHF. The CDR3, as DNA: TGCGCCAGCAGCCAAGGTCGTCCGGGGGCCTATAATTCACCCCTCCACTTT.

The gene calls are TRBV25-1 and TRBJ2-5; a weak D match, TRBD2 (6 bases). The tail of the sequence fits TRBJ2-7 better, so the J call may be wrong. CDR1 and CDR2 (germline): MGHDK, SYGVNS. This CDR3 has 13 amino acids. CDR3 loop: CASSPVRRDEQYF. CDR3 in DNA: TGTGCCAGCAGTCCGGTTAGGAGGGACGAGCAGTACTTC.

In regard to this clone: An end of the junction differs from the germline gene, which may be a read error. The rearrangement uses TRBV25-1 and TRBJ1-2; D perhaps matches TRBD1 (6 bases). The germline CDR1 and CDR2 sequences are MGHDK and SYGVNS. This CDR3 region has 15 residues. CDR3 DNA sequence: TGTGCCAGCGGTGAATCAGGCTCAGGGGCGTATGGCTACACCTTC. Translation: CASGESGSGAYGYTF.

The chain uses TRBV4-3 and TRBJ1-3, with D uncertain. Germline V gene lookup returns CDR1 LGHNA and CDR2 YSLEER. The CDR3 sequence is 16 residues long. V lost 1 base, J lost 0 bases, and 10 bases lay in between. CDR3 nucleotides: TGCGCCAGCAGCCAAGGGGAGGGTAGCTCTGGAAACACCATATATTTT. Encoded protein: CASSQGEGSSGNTIYF.